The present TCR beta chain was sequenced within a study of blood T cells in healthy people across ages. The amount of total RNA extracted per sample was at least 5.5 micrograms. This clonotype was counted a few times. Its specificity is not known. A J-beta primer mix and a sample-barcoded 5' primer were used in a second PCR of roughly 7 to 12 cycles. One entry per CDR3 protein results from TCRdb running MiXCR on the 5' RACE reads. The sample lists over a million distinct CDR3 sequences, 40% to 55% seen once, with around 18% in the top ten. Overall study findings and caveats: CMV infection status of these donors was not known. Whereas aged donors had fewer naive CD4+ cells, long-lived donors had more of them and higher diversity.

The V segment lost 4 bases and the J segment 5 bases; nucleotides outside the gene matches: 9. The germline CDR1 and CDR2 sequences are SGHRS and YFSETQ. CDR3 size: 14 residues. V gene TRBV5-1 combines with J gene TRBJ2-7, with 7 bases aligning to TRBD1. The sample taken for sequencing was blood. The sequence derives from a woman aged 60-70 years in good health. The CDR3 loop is CASSPRGRVDEQYF. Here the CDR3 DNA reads TGCGCCAGCAGCCCTAGGGGGCGCGTCGACGAGCAGTACTTC. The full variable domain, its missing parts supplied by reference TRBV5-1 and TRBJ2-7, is KAGVTQTPRYLIKTRGQQVTLSCSPISGHRSVSWYQQTPGQGLQFLFEYFSETQRNKGNFPGRFSGRQFSNSRSEMNVSTLELGDSALYLCASSPRGRVDEQYFGPGTRLTVT.